This T cell receptor beta chain was found in a study of shared clonotypes between healthy human individuals. The germline V gene encodes CDR1 LNHNV and CDR2 YYDKDF (reference sequence). V lost 0 bases and J 10 bases, leaving 15 bases between the germline ends. CDR3 size: 15 residues. Some clones are missing from TCRdb's copy, which holds only in-frame ones; the method was immunoSEQ multiplex PCR. The sample shows about 600,000 clones, 97% of them seen only once. The sequenced sample was naive CD4+ T cells sorted from blood. Subset denoted: CD45RA+ positively selected. The V call is TRBV15, the J call TRBJ2-2; maybe TRBD2 (5 bases). The sequence was obtained from a woman in her twenties or thirties in good health. CDR3 protein: CATSRDRPELEELFF. CDR3 sequence (DNA): TGTGCCACCAGCAGAGATAGGCCCGAACTAGAGGAGCTGTTTTTT. Based on the CDR3 plus reference TRBV15 and TRBJ2-2, the full variable domain is DAMVIQNPRYQVTQFGKPVTLSCSQTLNHNVMYWYQQKSSQAPKLLFHYYDKDFNNEADTPDNFQSRRPNTSFCFLDIRSPGLGDTAMYLCATSRDRPELEELFFGEGSRLTVL.